The rows below give T cell receptor beta chains drawn from one sample of a study of a mutant IDH1 vaccine in newly diagnosed glioma. These receptors lack a known antigen. The assay was immunoSEQ multiplex PCR, and TCRdb's table has in-frame clones only and misses some. This table has over 30,000 clones, approximately 50% appearing once. The sample here was PBMCs, taken from a glioma patient whose treatment included an IDH1 peptide vaccine. These receptors all stem from a woman in her late teens or twenties with glioma. CDR3s include the opening cysteine and the closing phenylalanine or tryptophan. The D gene is left open where the match is weak. Some rows have no size entry. The others give once, few or many, or a class for an expanded clone.

TRBV4-1,-,TRBJ2-1,-,TGCGCCAGCAGCCAAGCTGCAGGGAGTGACTACAATGAGCAGTTCTTC,CASSQAAGSDYNEQFF
TRBV19,-,TRBJ1-1,-,TGTGCCAGTAGTATCTACGGGGGGCCCGACACTGAAGCTTTCTTT,CASSIYGGPDTEAFF
TRBV2,-,TRBJ1-6,-,TGTGCCAGCAGTTGGACGGATCCGGGTTTACCCCTCCACTTT,CASSWTDPGLPLHF
TRBV19,-,TRBJ1-2,-,TGTGCCAGTACAGGTCCGGCCGATAACTATGGCTACACCTTC,CASTGPADNYGYTF
TRBV11-2,-,TRBJ2-7,-,TGTGCCAGCAGCTTAGGGGTCGGCTCCTACGAGCAGTACTTC,CASSLGVGSYEQYF
TRBV10-3,TRBD2,TRBJ2-7,-,TGTGCCATCAGTCCAACTAGCGCTTCCTACGAGCAGTACTTC,CAISPTSASYEQYF
TRBV19,-,TRBJ2-1,-,TGTGCCAGTAGTATCGACAGACACTACAATGAGCAGTTCTTC,CASSIDRHYNEQFF
TRBV18,-,TRBJ1-1,-,TGTGCCAGCTCACCATTTCCGGACACTGAAGCTTTCTTT,CASSPFPDTEAFF
TRBV29-1,TRBD2,TRBJ2-5,-,TGCAGCGTTGAACCCCTAGCGGGCACAGGAGTGCAGTACTTC,CSVEPLAGTGVQYF
TRBV7-2,-,TRBJ1-4,few,TGTGCCAGCAGCCTAGGGGGGAAACTGTTTTTT,CASSLGGKLFF
TRBV4-3,-,TRBJ2-3,-,TGCGCCAGCAGCCAAGGAGTGCGGGATGGCACAGATACGCAGTATTTT,CASSQGVRDGTDTQYF
TRBV28,TRBD1,TRBJ1-5,few,TGTGCCAGCAAAACGACAGGGTATCAGCCCCAGCATTTT,CASKTTGYQPQHF
TRBV10-2,-,TRBJ1-4,few,TGCGCCAGCAGTTCCGGTACAGCAACTAATGAAAAACTGTTTTTT,CASSSGTATNEKLFF
TRBV5-4,-,TRBJ1-2,-,TGTGCCAGCAGCGAGCAGGCAAACTATGGCTACACCTTC,CASSEQANYGYTF
TRBV7-6,-,TRBJ2-2,-,TGTGCCAGCAGCACCCGGGGGAGCACCGGGGAGCTGTTTTTT,CASSTRGSTGELFF
TRBV2,-,TRBJ1-2,-,TGTGCCAGCAGTTACCGGACGACAGGTTCCTATGGCTACACCTTC,CASSYRTTGSYGYTF
TRBV7-8,-,TRBJ1-2,-,TGTGCCAGCAGCCTTGAAACGGGGCGGACAGATGGCTACACCTTC,CASSLETGRTDGYTF
TRBV6-5,TRBD2,TRBJ2-1,few,TGTGCCAGCAGTTACGGACTAGCTAATGAGCAGTTCTTC,CASSYGLANEQFF
TRBV6-5,TRBD2,TRBJ2-3,few,TGTGCCAGCAGACTAGCGGGGGGGACGGATACGCAGTATTTT,CASRLAGGTDTQYF
TRBV6-5,-,TRBJ2-1,-,TGTGCCAGCAGTTACCTCCGGGCCGACAATGAGCAGTTCTTC,CASSYLRADNEQFF
TRBV2,TRBD1,TRBJ2-1,-,TGTGCCAGCAGTGACTCGGGACAGGGAAACCACAATGAGCAGTTCTTC,CASSDSGQGNHNEQFF
TRBV19,-,TRBJ1-5,-,TGTGCCAGTAGAACATTTACCTCCGGGACGGATAGCAATCAGCCCCAGCATTTT,CASRTFTSGTDSNQPQHF
TRBV7-2,TRBD1,TRBJ2-1,few,TGTGCCAGCAGCTTACCGACAGGGGGCGCAAGCTCCTACAATGAGCAGTTCTTC,CASSLPTGGASSYNEQFF